The present TCR beta chain was sequenced within a study of metastatic and nonmetastatic thyroid tumors. Study background: Repertoire comparisons spanned blood and tumor or nodule tissue from malignant and benign thyroid patients. Notes on the study in general: Benign nodules were reported to have significantly lower TCR beta diversity than malignant thyroid tumors, in blood and tumor.

Concerning this clone itself: What it recognizes is unknown.

All patients were treatment-naive before thyroid surgery. CDR1 and CDR2 from the germline V gene are DFQATT and SNEGSKA (reference sequence). This CDR3 spans 12 amino acids. Between the trimmed V and J ends, which lost 1 base and 3 bases, there was a span of 7 bases. TCRdb re-called the PCR reads with MiXCR. This sample yields over 9,000 clones, of which about a third are seen a single time; approximately 21% belongs to the top ten. The specimen sequenced was tumor tissue. The gene calls are TRBV20-1 and TRBJ2-7; D is uncertain. The source is a female donor with papillary thyroid cancer or a benign thyroid nodule (not recorded which). Some clones in this sample may be carry-over from other donors' samples. DNA of the CDR3: TGCAGTGCTAGAGGGACCGACTACGAGCAGTACTTC. This translates into CSARGTDYEQYF.